This is a list of T cell receptor beta chains from one sample in a study of T cells in Graves' hyperthyroidism and ophthalmopathy. TCRdb recomputed calls from the multiplex PCR reads with MiXCR, one row per CDR3 protein. The sample lists about 360,000 distinct CDR3 sequences, 15% to 18% occurring once. Material: blood. Receptor source: a woman aged 18 to 35 with Graves' hyperthyroidism that later progressed to Graves' ophthalmopathy. CDR3s include the opening cysteine and the closing phenylalanine or tryptophan. D genes are given only for firm matches. A clone size is listed for some rows: how often the clone was seen (once, few, many), or a class if it is expanded.

CDR3 DNA,CDR3 protein,J gene,V gene,clone size,D gene
TGTGCCAGCAGCCTCCGAGTCGGTAGATCCGGGGAGCTGTTTTTT,CASSLRVGRSGELFF,TRBJ2-2,TRBV9,-,-
TGTGCCAGCAGCTTAGGGGTTGAAGGGACCCAGTACTTC,CASSLGVEGTQYF,TRBJ2-5,TRBV7-9,-,-
TGTGCCACCAGTGGGGGAGCGGGGACCTCCTCCTACAATGAGCAGTTCTTC,CATSGGAGTSSYNEQFF,TRBJ2-1,TRBV24-1,-,TRBD2
TGCAGCGTTGTGGGTCGGGCAGCGGGAGGCCCCTACGAGCAGTACTTC,CSVVGRAAGGPYEQYF,TRBJ2-7,TRBV29-1,few,TRBD2
TGCAGGTCCGGACAGGCCCCTCGGGCGACTGAAGCTTTCTTT,CRSGQAPRATEAFF,TRBJ1-1,TRBV20-1,-,TRBD1
TGTGCCAGCAGCTCCGAGGTCTGGGGCGAGCAGTTCTTC,CASSSEVWGEQFF,TRBJ2-1,TRBV11-2,many,-
TGTGCCAGCAGGGTAATGGGACTTGCGAACACCGGGGAGCTGTTTTTT,CASRVMGLANTGELFF,TRBJ2-2,TRBV6-1,few,-
TGTGCCAGCAGCCCCACGGGCGGCCCGAACACCGGGGAGCTGTTTTTT,CASSPTGGPNTGELFF,TRBJ2-2,TRBV7-9,-,-
TGCAGTGCTAGAGATATCGACAGGGGGCTATACTACCACGAGCAGTACTTC,CSARDIDRGLYYHEQYF,TRBJ2-7,TRBV20-1,many,TRBD1
TGTGCCAGCAGCTCAGGACCGCTACTAGGCAATCAGCCCCAGCATTTT,CASSSGPLLGNQPQHF,TRBJ1-5,TRBV7-9,-,-
TGTGCCAGAGCCCGGGACAGGGGCGGCTCACCCCTCCACTTT,CARARDRGGSPLHF,TRBJ1-6,TRBV2,-,TRBD1
TGTGCCAGCAGCATCCGGGGGAGCGGGAGCCCCGGGGAGCTGTTTTTT,CASSIRGSGSPGELFF,TRBJ2-2,TRBV9,-,TRBD2
TGCAGTGCTAGAAGTAGCGGGAGTTCCTACGAGCAGTACTTC,CSARSSGSSYEQYF,TRBJ2-7,TRBV20-1,many,TRBD2
TGTGCCAGCAGCCCGACAGAGCTTAATGAAAAACTGTTTTTT,CASSPTELNEKLFF,TRBJ1-4,TRBV9,few,-
TGTGCCAGCAGCTTAGGCCTAGCGGAACCCACAGATACGCAGTATTTT,CASSLGLAEPTDTQYF,TRBJ2-3,TRBV11-2,many,TRBD2
TGCAGTGCTAGACGGGGGACCCAGTACTTC,CSARRGTQYF,TRBJ2-5,TRBV20-1,many,-
TGTGCCAGCAGACCCTCAGGGGTTGAAAAACTGTTTTTT,CASRPSGVEKLFF,TRBJ1-4,TRBV28,few,-
TGCAGTGCACTATTAGAGACCCAGTACTTC,CSALLETQYF,TRBJ2-5,TRBV20-1,many,-
TGTGCCTGGACTAGCGGGAGGGCCGCCTACGAGCAGTACTTC,CAWTSGRAAYEQYF,TRBJ2-7,TRBV30,many,TRBD2
TGTGCCAGCAGCCGTGGACAGGGGGACAATGAGCAGTTCTTC,CASSRGQGDNEQFF,TRBJ2-1,TRBV7-9,many,TRBD1